The 13 T cell receptor beta chains below come from one sample, sequenced in a study of shared clonotypes between healthy human individuals. The repertoire was sequenced with immunoSEQ multiplex PCR; TCRdb's copy has only in-frame clones and lacks some. This table holds more than 550,000 clones, 92% found once. CD45RO-negative cells were positively selected for CCR7, leaving out terminally differentiated effector memory CD45RA+ cells. Sequencing was done on a sample of naive CD8+ T cells sorted from blood. These TCRs come from a man aged 30 to 39 in good health.

V is TRBV6-5 and J is TRBJ2-7, with 10 bases fitting TRBD1. In germline, CDR1 is MNHEY, CDR2 SVGAGI. V dropped 5 bases and J dropped 3; count of bases not matched to a gene: 4. CDR3 length: 14 amino acids. CDR3 in amino acids: CASSQRTGGYEQYF. CDR3 nucleotides: TGTGCCAGCAGTCAAAGGACAGGGGGCTACGAGCAGTACTTC.

V is TRBV28 and J is TRBJ2-7; 8 nucleotides match TRBD1. The CDR3 runs to 12 residues. Losses at the gene ends were 5 bases for V and 4 bases for J; bases not matched to a gene: 1. Looked up from germline, CDR1 is MDHEN and CDR2 is SYDVKM. CDR3 sequence reads: CASSRQGYEQYF. CDR3 in DNA: TGTGCCAGCAGTCGACAGGGGTACGAGCAGTACTTC.

The V and J genes are TRBV30 and TRBJ1-2, with D possibly TRBD1 on 6 matching bases. The CDR3 sequence is 14 residues long. Trimming cost V 2 bases and J 9 bases, with 19 bases left between them. Germline lookup yields CDR1 GTSNPN and CDR2 SVGIG (reference sequence). The CDR3, as DNA: TGTGCCTGGAGTTCCGGTGCAGGGGTGGAGTGCTACACCTTC. Translated, it gives CAWSSGAGVECYTF.

This sequence joins TRBV28 and TRBJ1-2; perhaps TRBD1 as D (6 bases). CDR1 and CDR2 (germline): MDHEN, SYDVKM. Trimming removed 3 bases at V and 2 bases at J, with 16 bases between. This CDR3 contains 16 residues. The CDR3 spells CASSLGPGQLNYGYTF. CDR3 DNA sequence: TGTGCCAGCAGTTTGGGGCCTGGACAGCTCAACTATGGCTACACCTTC.

The chain carries TRBV11-2 and TRBJ2-1; 9 bases fit TRBD1. CDR1 and CDR2 from the germline V gene are SGHAT and FQNNGV. The CDR3 has 15 amino acids. V dropped 6 bases and J dropped 1; count of bases not matched to a gene: 4. CDR3 in amino acids: CASRIQGASYNEQFF. CDR3 coding DNA: TGTGCCAGCAGGATACAGGGGGCATCCTACAATGAGCAGTTCTTC.

The chain carries TRBV5-8 and TRBJ2-7; perhaps TRBD1 as D (6 bases). This CDR3 contains 13 residues. Germline V gene sequence: CDR1 SGHTS, CDR2 YDEGEE. Trimming pared 4 bases from V and 7 bases from J, leaving 15 bases between. CDR3 coding DNA: TGTGCCAGCAGCCTGGGACACGCTTGGGAGCAGTACTTC. Translated, it gives CASSLGHAWEQYF. The full variable domain, in which reference TRBV5-8 and TRBJ2-7 provide the parts outside the CDR3, is EAGVTQSPTHLIKTRGQQATLRCSPISGHTSVYWYQQALGLGLQFLLWYDEGEERNRGNFPPRFSGRQFPNYSSELNVNALELEDSALYLCASSLGHAWEQYFGPGTRLTVT.

The CDR3 is CASSLLISAGVNEQYF. Here the CDR3 DNA reads TGTGCCAGCAGCCTCCTTATTTCGGCAGGGGTCAACGAGCAGTACTTC. The chain joins TRBV7-9 to TRBJ2-7, with TRBD1 as a possible D gene (6 bases). V was cut by 5 bases and J by 5 bases, with 22 bases left in between. The V gene's germline CDR1 is SEHNR and CDR2 FQNEAQ (reference sequence). This CDR3 is built from 16 residues.

CDR3 region: CASSIGLAVIAKNIQYF. CDR3 bases: TGTGCCAGTAGTATCGGACTAGCGGTGATAGCCAAAAACATTCAGTACTTC. The rearrangement joins TRBV19 to TRBJ2-4, with 10 bases fitting TRBD2. Germline V CDR1 and CDR2: LNHDA, SQIVND (reference sequence). This CDR3 contains 17 residues. V trimming: 3 bases; J trimming: 0 bases; junction bases outside the gene matches: 5.

Worth noting for this clone: The sample carries other DNA sequences with the same CDR3. The chain links TRBV5-1 to TRBJ2-7; 8 nucleotides match TRBD1. CDR1 is SGHRS and CDR2 is YFSETQ in the germline V gene. The CDR3 length is 14 residues. J gave up 3 bases and V 2 bases, and 4 bases lay outside the gene matches. The CDR3 protein is CASSLGQGGYEQYF. CDR3 coding DNA: TGCGCCAGCAGCTTAGGACAGGGAGGCTACGAGCAGTACTTC.

This chain uses TRBV5-6 with TRBJ2-3; TRBD2 matches 10 bases. Trimming removed 4 bases from V and 6 bases from J; junction bases left unmatched: 8. The CDR3 is 15 residues long. Germline V gene lookup returns CDR1 SGHDT and CDR2 YYEEEE. The CDR3 coding sequence is TGTGCCAGCAGCCCCAGACTAGCGGGCCGGGATACGCAGTATTTT. As protein: CASSPRLAGRDTQYF.

As for this clone: Other DNA variants within this sample encode the same CDR3. V gene TRBV7-2 combines with J gene TRBJ2-1; maybe TRBD2 (7 bases). The V gene's germline CDR1 is SGHTA and CDR2 FQGNSA. V was pared by 3 bases and J by 2 bases, with 8 bases between. This CDR3 region has 14 residues. As DNA, the CDR3 is TGTGCCAGCAGCTTGGGGGGGCCCTACAATGAGCAGTTCTTC. Amino acid sequence: CASSLGGPYNEQFF.

The V and J genes are TRBV15 and TRBJ2-1; 8 bases line up with TRBD2. After removal of 1 base from V and 7 bases from J, the junction contained 3 bases not matched to a gene. This CDR3 region has 14 residues. Germline CDR1 LNHNV, CDR2 YYDKDF (reference sequence). CDR3 bases: TGTGCCACCAGCAGAGGGGGCGGGAGGAATGAGCAGTTCTTC. Its translation is CATSRGGGRNEQFF.

The chain has TRBV2 and TRBJ1-1; D gene ambiguous. Trimming took 6 bases from V and 5 from J, leaving 16 bases between them. The CDR3 is 14 residues long. Germline V CDR1 and CDR2: SNHLY, FYNNEI. CDR3: CASSVSHSGTEAFF. The CDR3 DNA is TGTGCCAGCAGCGTATCACACAGCGGAACTGAAGCTTTCTTT.